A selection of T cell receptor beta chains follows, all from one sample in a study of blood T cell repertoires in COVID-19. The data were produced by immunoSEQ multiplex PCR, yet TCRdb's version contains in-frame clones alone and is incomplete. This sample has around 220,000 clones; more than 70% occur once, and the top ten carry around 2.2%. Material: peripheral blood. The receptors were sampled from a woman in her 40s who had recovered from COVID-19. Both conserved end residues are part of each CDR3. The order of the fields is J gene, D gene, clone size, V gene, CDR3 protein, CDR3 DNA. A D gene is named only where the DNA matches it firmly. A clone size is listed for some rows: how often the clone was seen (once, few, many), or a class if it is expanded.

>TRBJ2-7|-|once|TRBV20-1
CSASALNSYEQYF
TGCAGTGCTAGTGCACTGAACTCCTACGAGCAGTACTTC
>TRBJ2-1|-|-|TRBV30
CAWINAVKTVSHNEQFF
TGTGCCTGGATAAATGCGGTGAAAACTGTGAGTCACAATGAGCAGTTCTTC
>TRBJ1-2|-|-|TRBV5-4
CASSPGGVGTVYGYTF
TGTGCCAGCAGCCCGGGGGGGGTAGGAACGGTCTATGGCTACACCTTC
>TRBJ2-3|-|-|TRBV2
CASSEWDRSLGEVAGVGDTQYF
TGTGCCAGCAGTGAATGGGACAGGTCCCTCGGCGAAGTGGCGGGGGTGGGGGATACGCAGTATTTT
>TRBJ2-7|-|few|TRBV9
CASSVGSRAYEQYF
TGTGCCAGCAGCGTAGGGTCCAGGGCCTACGAGCAGTACTTC
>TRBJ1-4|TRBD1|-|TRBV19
CASSARTGFATNEKLFF
TGTGCCAGTAGTGCCCGGACAGGGTTCGCAACTAATGAAAAACTGTTTTTT
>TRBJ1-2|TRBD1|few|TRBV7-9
CASSLGDRSDSYGYTF
TGTGCCAGCAGCTTAGGGGACAGGTCGGATAGTTATGGCTACACCTTC
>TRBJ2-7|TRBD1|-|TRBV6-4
CASSAPIYRDRVYEQYF
TGTGCCAGCAGTGCCCCTATATACCGGGACAGGGTCTACGAGCAGTACTTC
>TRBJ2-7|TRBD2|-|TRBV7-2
CASSSTGGYEQYF
TGTGCCAGCAGCTCCACCGGGGGGTACGAGCAGTACTTC
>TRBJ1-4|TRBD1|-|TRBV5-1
CASSTQGATNEKLFF
TGCGCCAGCAGTACCCAGGGGGCAACTAATGAAAAACTGTTTTTT
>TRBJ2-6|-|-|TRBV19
CASRAGVLSGANVLTF
TGTGCCAGTAGGGCAGGGGTTCTCTCTGGGGCCAACGTCCTGACTTTC
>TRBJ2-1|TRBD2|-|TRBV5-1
CASSSGTSYSSYNEQFF
TGCGCCAGCAGCTCAGGGACTAGCTATAGCTCCTACAATGAGCAGTTCTTC
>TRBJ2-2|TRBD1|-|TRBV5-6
CASSFTGGNTGELFF
TGTGCCAGCAGTTTTACAGGGGGAAACACCGGGGAGCTGTTTTTT
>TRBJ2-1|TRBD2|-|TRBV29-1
CSVVLASGNSYNEQFF
TGCAGCGTTGTTCTGGCTAGCGGGAACTCCTACAATGAGCAGTTCTTC
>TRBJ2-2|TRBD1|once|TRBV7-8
CASSPTGLGTGELFF
TGTGCCAGCAGCCCGACAGGGTTGGGCACCGGGGAGCTGTTTTTT
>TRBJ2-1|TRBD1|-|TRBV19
CASSILTGGFNEQFF
TGTGCCAGTAGTATACTGACAGGGGGATTCAATGAGCAGTTCTTC
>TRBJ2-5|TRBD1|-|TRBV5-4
CASSPLGTVKETQYF
TGTGCCAGCAGCCCTTTAGGGACAGTAAAAGAGACCCAGTACTTC
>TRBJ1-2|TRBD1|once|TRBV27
CASSFKQGAGGDYGYTF
TGTGCCAGCAGTTTCAAGCAGGGGGCAGGGGGGGACTATGGCTACACCTTC
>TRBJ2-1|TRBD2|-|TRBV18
CASSQDRTNKRGGRNEQFF
TGTGCCAGCTCTCAAGACAGGACTAATAAGCGGGGGGGCCGGAATGAGCAGTTCTTC
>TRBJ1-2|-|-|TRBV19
CASNDVRGLGYGYTF
TGTGCCAGTAACGATGTGCGGGGGCTCGGCTATGGCTACACCTTC
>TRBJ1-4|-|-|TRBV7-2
CASSYGTAWNEKLFF
TGTGCCAGCAGCTATGGAACAGCCTGGAATGAAAAACTGTTTTTT
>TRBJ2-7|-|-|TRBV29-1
CSAGGGGGYEQYF
TGCAGCGCCGGAGGGGGGGGCGGGTACGAGCAGTACTTC
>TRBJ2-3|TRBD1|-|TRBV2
CASSLGLGQGGPDTQYF
TGTGCCAGCAGTTTAGGCCTGGGACAGGGGGGGCCAGATACGCAGTATTTT
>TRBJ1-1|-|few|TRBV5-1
CASAFLANTEAFF
TGCGCCAGCGCTTTTCTAGCGAACACTGAAGCTTTCTTT
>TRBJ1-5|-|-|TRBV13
CASSRGGANWGEFNQPQHF
TGTGCCAGCAGCCGAGGCGGGGCGAACTGGGGAGAATTCAATCAGCCCCAGCATTTT
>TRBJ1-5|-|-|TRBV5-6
CASSLFSGSNQPQHF
TGTGCCAGCAGCTTGTTCTCGGGTAGCAATCAGCCCCAGCATTTT
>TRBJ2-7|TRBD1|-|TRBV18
CASSPTGVTYEQYF
TGTGCCAGCTCACCGACAGGGGTCACCTACGAGCAGTACTTC
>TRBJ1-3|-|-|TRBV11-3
CASSLGSYVFSGNTIYF
TGTGCCAGCAGCTTAGGGTCCTATGTATTCTCTGGAAACACCATATATTTT
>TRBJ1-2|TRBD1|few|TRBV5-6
CASSFESDRIQNNGYTF
TGTGCCAGCAGCTTTGAGTCGGACAGGATTCAAAATAATGGCTACACCTTC
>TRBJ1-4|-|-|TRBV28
CASSLAGRTRLATNEKLFF
TGTGCCAGCAGTTTGGCAGGGCGAACGAGGTTGGCAACTAATGAAAAACTGTTTTTT
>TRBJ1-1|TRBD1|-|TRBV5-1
CASSSTGGLTEAFF
TGCGCCAGCAGCTCTACAGGGGGTCTCACTGAAGCTTTCTTT
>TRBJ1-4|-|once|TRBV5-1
CASSPGSGHEKLFF
TGCGCCAGCAGCCCTGGGTCAGGGCACGAAAAACTGTTTTTT